A selection of T cell receptor beta chains follows, all from one sample in a study of blood T cell repertoires in COVID-19. Using immunoSEQ multiplex PCR, the repertoire was profiled, and TCRdb retains in-frame clones only, with some absent. The data show tens of thousands of clones, with 70% to 90% seen just once and 6.3% held by the top ten. Sequenced material: peripheral blood. These receptors all stem from a human donor in a cohort sampled during active COVID-19. Both conserved end residues are part of each CDR3. A D gene is named only where the DNA matches it firmly.

j_call d_call v_call cdr3_nt cdr3_aa
TRBJ2-4 TRBD2 TRBV4-2 TGTGCCAGCAGCCAAGCGGATGCTAGCGGGGGGCCCCGCATTCAGTACTTC CASSQADASGGPRIQYF
TRBJ2-7 TRBD2 TRBV4-2 TGTGCCAGCAGCCAAGGCGGGGGGAGCTCCTACGAGCAGTACTTC CASSQGGGSSYEQYF
TRBJ2-7 TRBD1 TRBV14 TGTGCCAGCAGCCAAGAAGCCATAGAGAGGGGGCACGGCGAGCAGTACTTC CASSQEAIERGHGEQYF
TRBJ1-2 - TRBV7-2 TGTGCCAGCAGCTTAGGCGGGACCCCCCTGAGCTACACCTTC CASSLGGTPLSYTF
TRBJ2-7 TRBD2 TRBV19 TGTGCCAGTAGTCCGCGGGAGGATTCTTACGAGCAGTACTTC CASSPREDSYEQYF
TRBJ1-5 TRBD1 TRBV10-3 TGTGCCATCAGTCCGGCAGGGGGCACCAATCAGCCCCAGCATTTT CAISPAGGTNQPQHF
TRBJ2-3 - TRBV20-1 TGCAGTGCTGGTACGGCAGATACGCAGTATTTT CSAGTADTQYF
TRBJ2-1 - TRBV6-2/TRBV6-3 TGTGCCAGCAGCCCCGCGCGGCGGGGAGACTACAATGAGCAGTTCTTC CASSPARRGDYNEQFF
TRBJ2-2 - TRBV4-2 TGTGCCAGCAGCCAGAGACACGGGGACACCGGGGAGCTGTTTTTT CASSQRHGDTGELFF
TRBJ1-5 - TRBV7-9 TGTGCCAGCAGCGACCGACAGGACGATCAGCCCCAGCATTTT CASSDRQDDQPQHF
TRBJ2-1 TRBD2 TRBV3-1/TRBV3-2 TGTGCCAGCACCGTCCGGGGGGGGAATGAGCAGTTCTTC CASTVRGGNEQFF
TRBJ2-1 - TRBV24-1 TGTGCCACCAGTGATCCTAGTGAGAATGAGCAGTTCTTC CATSDPSENEQFF
TRBJ2-2 TRBD1 TRBV7-9 TGTGCCAGCAGCTTCCCACCGGGACAGGGCGAAACCGGGGAGCTGTTTTTT CASSFPPGQGETGELFF
TRBJ2-7 TRBD1 TRBV10-1 TGCGCCAGCCCGGACAGGGGGCGCGAAGAGCAGTACTTC CASPDRGREEQYF
TRBJ2-5 - TRBV14 TGTGCCAGCAGCCCGACTAGGCGGGAGACCCAGTACTTC CASSPTRRETQYF
TRBJ2-6 TRBD1 TRBV27 TGTGCCAGCCAACCCTCCGGGACAGGGCTTACTGGGGCCAACGTCCTGACTTTC CASQPSGTGLTGANVLTF
TRBJ2-7 - TRBV20-1 TGCAGTGCTAGTCCGAAGGGGCTGATTCGGTACGAGCAGTACTTC CSASPKGLIRYEQYF
TRBJ2-1 - TRBV6-6 TGTGCCAGCAGTTACTCGTACAGGGGACTGAATGAGCAGTTCTTC CASSYSYRGLNEQFF